Below, 20 T cell receptor beta chains from the same sample are listed, as sequenced in a study of blood T cell repertoires in COVID-19. Libraries were prepared by immunoSEQ multiplex PCR; TCRdb keeps only in-frame clonotypes and omits some of them. The sample includes around 140,000 clones, 87% of them seen just once. The sequenced sample was peripheral blood. These receptors were obtained from a man aged 50-59 years who had recovered from COVID-19.

The chain joins TRBV6-1 to TRBJ2-3, with 8 nucleotides matching TRBD2. The germline CDR1 and CDR2 sequences are MNHNS and SASEGT. V dropped 0 bases and J dropped 6; count of bases not matched to a gene: 5. The CDR3 sequence is 15 residues long. The CDR3 here is CASSEAAGGRDTQYF. CDR3 coding DNA: TGTGCCAGCAGTGAAGCGGCGGGGGGCAGGGATACGCAGTATTTT.

V usage is TRBV29-1 and J usage is TRBJ1-2, with 7 bases identical to TRBD1. Losses at the gene ends were 8 bases for V and 6 bases for J; bases not matched to a gene: 12. This CDR3 region has 13 residues. Germline assignment: CDR1 SQVTM and CDR2 ANQGSEA. In DNA, the CDR3 is TGCAGCACCCGCCAGGGGGGTGAAGATGGCTACACCTTC. It codes for CSTRQGGEDGYTF.

The CDR3 nucleotides are TGCAGCACGGGACAGGGACTAAGCACAGATACGCAGTATTTT. Translating gives CSTGQGLSTDTQYF. The chain uses TRBV29-1 and TRBJ2-3, with 9 bases identical to TRBD1. V shed 8 bases and J 0 bases; nucleotides not matched to a gene: 6. The CDR3 spans 14 residues. Looked up from germline, CDR1 is SQVTM and CDR2 is ANQGSEA.

The chain links TRBV4-1 to TRBJ2-5; maybe TRBD2 (5 bases). The CDR3 consists of 15 residues. In germline, CDR1 is MGHRA, CDR2 YSYEKL. The V end lost 0 bases, the J end lost 6 bases, and 14 bases lay between the germline ends. CDR3 protein: CASSQEFFGEKTQYF. In nucleotides, the CDR3 is TGCGCCAGCAGCCAAGAGTTCTTTGGGGAGAAGACCCAGTACTTC.

The chain joins TRBV30 to TRBJ1-1; 9 bases align to TRBD1. Germline loops: CDR1 GTSNPN, CDR2 SVGIG (reference sequence). This CDR3 is built from 14 residues. V dropped 5 bases and J dropped 3; count of bases not matched to a gene: 7. CDR3 nucleotide sequence: TGTGCCTGGGCTCCACAGGGGGCCTACACTGAAGCTTTCTTT. Its translation is CAWAPQGAYTEAFF. The full variable domain, completed using reference TRBV30 and TRBJ1-1, is SQTIHQWPATLVQPVGSPLSLECTVEGTSNPNLYWYRQAAGRGLQLLFYSVGIGQISSEVPQNLSASRPQDRQFILSSKKLLLSDSGFYLCAWAPQGAYTEAFFGQGTRLTVV.

This clone has a single count. The chain combines TRBV19 with TRBJ2-2, with D tentatively TRBD1 (5 bases). V was trimmed by 5 bases and J by 4 bases, leaving 14 bases between them. The CDR3 has 15 residues. Germline CDR1 reads LNHDA; CDR2 reads SQIVND (reference sequence). This CDR3 is CASSLGQGGTGELFF. For the CDR3, the DNA is TGTGCCAGTAGTCTTGGGCAGGGCGGCACCGGGGAGCTGTTTTTT.

The chain couples TRBV6-5 to TRBJ1-3; a possible D gene is TRBD1 (6 bases). The V and J ends lost 4 bases and 2 bases respectively, with 6 bases between them. Per the germline V gene, CDR1 is MNHEY and CDR2 is SVGAGI. The CDR3 loop spans 13 amino acids. The CDR3: CASSSGAGNTIYF. The CDR3 DNA follows: TGTGCCAGCAGTTCAGGGGCTGGAAACACCATATATTTT.

The V call is TRBV10-2, the J call TRBJ2-3, with D perhaps TRBD2 (5 bases). CDR3 length: 15 residues. Germline lookup yields CDR1 WSHSY and CDR2 SAAADI. Between the trimmed V and J ends, which lost 0 bases and 5 bases, there was a span of 12 bases. The CDR3 region has the DNA TGCGCCAGCAGTGAGTCCCCCTGGGCGGGAGATACGCAGTATTTT. Amino acid sequence: CASSESPWAGDTQYF.

This clone was seen just once. The chain recombines TRBV12-5 with TRBJ2-7; 9 bases are a match to TRBD1. CDR1 LGHNT and CDR2 FRNRAP come from the germline V gene. Trimming cost V 0 bases and J 1 base; bases outside gene matches: 16. This CDR3 spans 20 amino acids. The DNA of the CDR3 is TGTGCTAGTGGTTTGGTACATGGGACAGGGCTCACGGGGGATTCCTACGAGCAGTACTTC. This codes for CASGLVHGTGLTGDSYEQYF.

The chain couples TRBV11-3 to TRBJ2-7, with D maybe TRBD2 (6 bases). The CDR3 covers 14 residues. Germline CDR1 reads SGHNT; CDR2 reads YENEEA. V lost 0 bases, J lost 2 bases, and 8 bases lay in between. CDR3 sequence (DNA): TGTGCCAGCAGCTTAGACGGGGGAACCTACGAGCAGTACTTC. This sequence encodes CASSLDGGTYEQYF.

The V gene is TRBV2, the J gene TRBJ2-5; TRBD2 matches 8 bases. CDR1 and CDR2 from the germline V gene are SNHLY and FYNNEI. The CDR3 has 15 residues. V lost 5 bases to trimming and J lost 5 bases; unmatched junction nucleotides: 10. The CDR3 region is CASSINRGGGETQYF. The DNA for the CDR3 is TGTGCCAGCAGTATTAACCGGGGGGGCGGGGAGACCCAGTACTTC.

The rearrangement links TRBV11-2 to TRBJ1-1; D is ambiguous. From germline, CDR1 is SGHAT and CDR2 FQNNGV. This CDR3 spans 14 amino acids. The V and J ends lost 4 bases and 4 bases respectively, with 13 bases between them. CDR3 sequence: CASSSAGVGTEAFF. CDR3 coding DNA: TGTGCCAGCAGCTCCGCAGGCGTCGGCACTGAAGCTTTCTTT. Variable domain in full (rest from reference TRBV11-2 and TRBJ1-1): EAGVAQSPRYKIIEKRQSVAFWCNPISGHATLYWYQQILGQGPKLLIQFQNNGVVDDSQLPKDRFSAERLKGVDSTLKIQPAKLEDSAVYLCASSSAGVGTEAFFGQGTRLTVV.

The J gene is TRBJ2-7, the V gene TRBV5-6; no clear D gene. This CDR3 comprises 15 residues. V shed 3 bases and J shed 3 bases, with 16 bases lying between them. The germline gives CDR1 SGHDT, CDR2 YYEEEE. CDR3 bases: TGTGCCAGCAGCTCCCTTTATAGAAGCCTCTACGAGCAGTACTTC. Protein product: CASSSLYRSLYEQYF. Full variable domain (rest looked up from reference TRBV5-6 and TRBJ2-7): DAGVTQSPTHLIKTRGQQVTLRCSPKSGHDTVSWYQQALGQGPQFIFQYYEEEERQRGNFPDRFSGHQFPNYSSELNVNALLLGDSALYLCASSSLYRSLYEQYFGPGTRLTVT.

This clone appeared a single time. The rearrangement joins TRBV5-4 to TRBJ2-5, with 13 bases aligning to TRBD2. Losses at the gene ends were 0 bases for V and 5 bases for J; bases not matched to a gene: 7. There are 17 residues in the CDR3. Per germline, CDR1 SGHNT and CDR2 YYREEE (reference sequence). CDR3 sequence reads: CASSLGTSGGTLETQYF. For the CDR3, the DNA is TGTGCCAGCAGCTTGGGGACTAGCGGGGGAACTTTGGAGACCCAGTACTTC.

The chain employs TRBV4-1 and TRBJ2-1, with no clear D. The CDR3 has 15 amino acids. Trimming removed 4 bases at V and 5 bases at J, with 15 bases between. Looked up from germline, CDR1 is MGHRA and CDR2 is YSYEKL. The chain's CDR3 is CASSPQALTDNEQFF. CDR3 DNA: TGCGCCAGCAGCCCACAAGCGCTCACGGACAATGAGCAGTTCTTC.

The chain uses TRBV6-6 and TRBJ2-3; D is perhaps TRBD2 (5 bases). V was trimmed by 5 bases and J by 4 bases, leaving 7 bases between them. CDR3 length equals 12 residues. Germline loops: CDR1 MNHNY, CDR2 SVGAGI (reference sequence). For the CDR3, the DNA is TGTGCCAGCAGTCTGGAGGCAGATACGCAGTATTTT. As protein: CASSLEADTQYF.

The gene calls are TRBV5-6 and TRBJ2-7; no firm D call. The CDR3 totals 12 residues. Germline CDR1 and CDR2: SGHDT and YYEEEE. Deletions cut 5 bases from V and 3 bases from J, with 9 bases between. In nucleotides, the CDR3 is TGTGCCAGCAGTTATGGCCACTACGAGCAGTACTTC. The encoded protein is CASSYGHYEQYF. The whole variable domain, filled in from reference TRBV5-6 and TRBJ2-7, reads DAGVTQSPTHLIKTRGQQVTLRCSPKSGHDTVSWYQQALGQGPQFIFQYYEEEERQRGNFPDRFSGHQFPNYSSELNVNALLLGDSALYLCASSYGHYEQYFGPGTRLTVT.

This clone was seen ten or more times. The genes are TRBV4-1 and TRBJ1-2; no reliable D call. Germline CDR1 and CDR2: MGHRA and YSYEKL. V lost 1 base and J lost 5, with 5 bases in between. The CDR3 has 12 residues. CDR3 in DNA: TGCGCCAGCAGCCAAGGGGCTTATGGCTACACCTTC. It codes for CASSQGAYGYTF.

The chain combines TRBV20-1 with TRBJ2-7, with D maybe TRBD2 (6 bases). Germline V gene data show CDR1 as DFQATT and CDR2 as SNEGSKA (reference sequence). This CDR3 spans 16 amino acids. The V end was cut by 3 bases, the J end by 0 bases, with 18 bases between. CDR3 sequence: CSASDYASESSYEQYF. The CDR3 DNA is TGCAGTGCTAGTGACTACGCTAGCGAAAGCTCCTACGAGCAGTACTTC.

The genes are TRBV7-9 and TRBJ1-1, with D maybe TRBD1 (6 bases). The germline V gene has CDR1 SEHNR and CDR2 FQNEAQ (reference sequence). This CDR3 has 14 residues. Trimming left V 4 bases short and J 3 bases short, with 12 bases between. The CDR3 nucleotides read TGTGCCAGCAGCTCCGGACAGAGGCACACTGAAGCTTTCTTT. This encodes CASSSGQRHTEAFF.